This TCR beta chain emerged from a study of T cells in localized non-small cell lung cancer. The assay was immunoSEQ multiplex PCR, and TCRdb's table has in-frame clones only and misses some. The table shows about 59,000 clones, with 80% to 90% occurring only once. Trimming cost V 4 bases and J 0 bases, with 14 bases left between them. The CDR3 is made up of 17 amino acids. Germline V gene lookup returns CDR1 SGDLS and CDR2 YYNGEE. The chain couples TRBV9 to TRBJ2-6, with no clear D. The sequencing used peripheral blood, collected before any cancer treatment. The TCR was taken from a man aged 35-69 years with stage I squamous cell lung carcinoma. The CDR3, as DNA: TGTGCCAGCAGCACGGACGGCCCCGGCTCTGGGGCCAACGTCCTGACTTTC. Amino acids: CASSTDGPGSGANVLTF.